This T cell receptor (beta chain) stems from a study of T cells after yellow fever vaccination. The V end lost 0 bases, the J end lost 10 bases, and 8 bases lay between the germline ends. This CDR3 region has 13 residues. Germline V gene lookup returns CDR1 SGHRS and CDR2 YFSETQ. The sample holds a few counts of this clonotype. Antigen: not known. A 5'RACE template-switching step, the method used to make TCR cDNA, added a universal primer site and UMIs. TCRdb redid the calling of the 5' RACE reads with MiXCR, one entry per CDR3 protein. This sample has fewer than 400,000 distinct CDR3 sequences, with roughly 6.2% found just once. Broader study findings: By day 5 rather than day 15, the secondary response had peaked, though it was weaker. Abundant bulk-derived clonotypes could contaminate FACS-sorted repertoires.

The TCR was taken from a man younger than 45 who received the YFV17D yellow fever vaccine. V and J are TRBV5-1 and TRBJ1-6; no reliable D call. Material: PBMCs, obtained 5 days after the yellow fever booster vaccination. The CDR3 reads CASSLADGSPLHF. DNA for the CDR3: TGCGCCAGCAGCTTGGCGGACGGCTCACCCCTCCACTTT.